The following is a T cell receptor beta chain sequence with its context. This specimen belongs to a study of cytomegalovirus exposure and HLA in healthy donors. Per germline, CDR1 ENHRY and CDR2 SYGVKD. The CDR3 is made up of 12 amino acids. V lost 8 bases, J lost 6 bases, and 2 bases stayed unmatched. Researchers ran the PCR with 60 Vbeta and 13 Jbeta primers. Method: immunoSEQ multiplex PCR; TCRdb's copy keeps in-frame clones and lacks some. Counted here are 150,000 to 200,000 clones, roughly 77% occurring once; the ten biggest clones make up approximately 10%. This TCR was sampled from a young man in good health and CMV-seropositive. Sample: PBMCs. The rearrangement joins TRBV10-3 to TRBJ2-1; 9 positions match TRBD2. CDR3 sequence reads: CAILREGNEQFF. The CDR3 DNA follows: TGTGCCATCTTGCGGGAGGGCAATGAGCAGTTCTTC.